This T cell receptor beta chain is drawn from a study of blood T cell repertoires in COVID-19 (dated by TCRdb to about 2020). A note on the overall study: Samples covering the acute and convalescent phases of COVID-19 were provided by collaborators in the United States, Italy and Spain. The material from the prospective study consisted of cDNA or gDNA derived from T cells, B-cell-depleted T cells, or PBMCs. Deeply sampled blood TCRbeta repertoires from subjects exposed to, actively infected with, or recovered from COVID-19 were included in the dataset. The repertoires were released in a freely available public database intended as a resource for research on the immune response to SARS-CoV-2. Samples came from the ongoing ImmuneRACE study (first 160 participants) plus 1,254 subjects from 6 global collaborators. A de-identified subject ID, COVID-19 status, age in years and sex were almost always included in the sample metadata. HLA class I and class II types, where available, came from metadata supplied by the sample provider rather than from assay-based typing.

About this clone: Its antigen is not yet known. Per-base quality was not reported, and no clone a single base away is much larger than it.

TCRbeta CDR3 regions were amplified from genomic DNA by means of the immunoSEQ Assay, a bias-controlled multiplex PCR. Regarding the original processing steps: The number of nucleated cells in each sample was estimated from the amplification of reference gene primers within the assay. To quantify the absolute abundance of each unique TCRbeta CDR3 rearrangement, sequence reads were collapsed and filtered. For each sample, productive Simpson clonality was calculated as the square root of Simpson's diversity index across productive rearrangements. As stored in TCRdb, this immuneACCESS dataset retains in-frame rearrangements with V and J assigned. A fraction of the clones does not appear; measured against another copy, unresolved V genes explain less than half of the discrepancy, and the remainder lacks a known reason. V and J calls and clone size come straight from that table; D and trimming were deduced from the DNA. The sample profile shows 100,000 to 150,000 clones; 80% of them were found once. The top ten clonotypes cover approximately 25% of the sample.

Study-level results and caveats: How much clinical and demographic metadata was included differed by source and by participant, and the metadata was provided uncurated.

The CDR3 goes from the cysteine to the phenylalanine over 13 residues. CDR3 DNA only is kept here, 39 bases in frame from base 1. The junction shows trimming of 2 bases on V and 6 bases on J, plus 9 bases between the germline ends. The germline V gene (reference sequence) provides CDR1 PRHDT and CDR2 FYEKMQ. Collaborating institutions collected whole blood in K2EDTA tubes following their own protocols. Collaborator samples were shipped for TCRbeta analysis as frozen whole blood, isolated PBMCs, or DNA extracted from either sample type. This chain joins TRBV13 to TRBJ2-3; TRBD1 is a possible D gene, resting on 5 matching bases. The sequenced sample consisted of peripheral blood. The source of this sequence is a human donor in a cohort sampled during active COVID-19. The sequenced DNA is TGTGCCAGCAGCTTAAGGGGAAGGGATACGCAGTATTTT. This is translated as CASSLRGRDTQYF.